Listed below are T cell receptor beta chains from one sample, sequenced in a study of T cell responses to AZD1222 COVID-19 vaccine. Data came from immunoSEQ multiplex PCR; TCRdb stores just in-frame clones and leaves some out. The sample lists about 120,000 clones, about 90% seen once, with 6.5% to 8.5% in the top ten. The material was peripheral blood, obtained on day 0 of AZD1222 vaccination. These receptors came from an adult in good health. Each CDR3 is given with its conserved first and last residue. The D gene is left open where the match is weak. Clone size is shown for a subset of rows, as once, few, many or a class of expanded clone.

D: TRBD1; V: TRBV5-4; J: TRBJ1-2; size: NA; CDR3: CASSLALQGAFGGYTF; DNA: TGTGCCAGCAGCTTGGCCTTACAGGGGGCCTTTGGGGGCTACACCTTC
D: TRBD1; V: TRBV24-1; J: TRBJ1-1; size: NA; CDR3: CATRAGGGFGTEAFF; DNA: TGTGCCACCAGAGCAGGGGGCGGTTTTGGCACTGAAGCTTTCTTT
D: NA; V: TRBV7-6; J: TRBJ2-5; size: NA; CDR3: CASSSPYGKQETQYF; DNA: TGTGCCAGCAGCTCGCCATACGGGAAACAAGAGACCCAGTACTTC
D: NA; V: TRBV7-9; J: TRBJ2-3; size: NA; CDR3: CASSLIGVDTQYF; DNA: TGTGCCAGCAGCCTGATCGGGGTCGATACGCAGTATTTT
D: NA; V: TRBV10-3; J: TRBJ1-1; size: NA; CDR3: CAISEGSTEAFF; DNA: TGTGCCATCAGTGAAGGGAGTACTGAAGCTTTCTTT
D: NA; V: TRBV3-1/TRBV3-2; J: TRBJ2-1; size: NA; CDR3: CASSQFPGPFSYNEQFF; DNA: TGTGCCAGCAGCCAATTTCCGGGGCCTTTTTCGTACAATGAGCAGTTCTTC
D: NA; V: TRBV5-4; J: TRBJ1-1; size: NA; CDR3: CASRNTGLNTEAFF; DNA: TGTGCCAGCAGAAATACGGGGTTGAACACTGAAGCTTTCTTT
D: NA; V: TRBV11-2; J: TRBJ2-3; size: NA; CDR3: CASNLRLSGADTQYF; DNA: TGTGCCAGCAACCTTAGACTCTCCGGGGCAGATACGCAGTATTTT
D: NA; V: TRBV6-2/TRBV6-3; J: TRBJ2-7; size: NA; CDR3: CASSYAASYEQYF; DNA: TGTGCCAGCAGTTATGCCGCCTCCTACGAGCAGTACTTC
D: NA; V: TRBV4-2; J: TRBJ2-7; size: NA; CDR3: CASSLGTRGGMGYEQYF; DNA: TGTGCCAGCAGCCTCGGTACCCGGGGCGGGATGGGGTACGAGCAGTACTTC
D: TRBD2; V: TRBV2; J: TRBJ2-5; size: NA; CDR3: CASSDPGGEETQYF; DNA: TGTGCCAGCAGTGACCCGGGGGGGGAAGAGACCCAGTACTTC
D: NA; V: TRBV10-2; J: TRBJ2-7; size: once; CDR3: CASSEFDSSYEQYF; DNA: TGCGCCAGCAGTGAGTTTGACAGCTCCTACGAGCAGTACTTC
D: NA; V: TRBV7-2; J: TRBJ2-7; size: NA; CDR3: CASSLVGSGSHEQYF; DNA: TGTGCCAGCAGCTTAGTCGGGAGCGGGTCCCACGAGCAGTACTTC
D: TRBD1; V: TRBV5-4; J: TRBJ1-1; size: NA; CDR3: CASSLGTGIDTEAFF; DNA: TGTGCCAGCAGCTTAGGGACAGGGATCGACACTGAAGCTTTCTTT
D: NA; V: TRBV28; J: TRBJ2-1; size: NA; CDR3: CASDPGQGSYNEQFF; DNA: TGTGCCAGTGACCCGGGGCAAGGCTCCTACAATGAGCAGTTCTTC
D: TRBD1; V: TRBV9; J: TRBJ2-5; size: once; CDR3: CASSVGPFPDRTQETQYF; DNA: TGTGCCAGCAGCGTAGGGCCCTTCCCGGACAGGACTCAAGAGACCCAGTACTTC
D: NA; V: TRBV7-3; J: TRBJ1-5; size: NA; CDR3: CASSSPHGQYSNQPQHF; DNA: TGTGCCAGCAGCTCCCCCCACGGACAGTATAGCAATCAGCCCCAGCATTTT
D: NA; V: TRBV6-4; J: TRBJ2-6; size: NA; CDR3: CASSAEGQSGANVLTF; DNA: TGTGCCAGCAGTGCCGAAGGGCAGTCTGGGGCCAACGTCCTGACTTTC
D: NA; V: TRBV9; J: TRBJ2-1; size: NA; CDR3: CASSPGVGRGYNEQFF; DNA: TGTGCCAGCAGCCCGGGGGTGGGACGAGGGTACAATGAGCAGTTCTTC
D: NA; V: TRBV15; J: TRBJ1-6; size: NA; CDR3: CATSVEGVSPLHF; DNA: TGTGCCACCAGCGTGGAGGGAGTTTCACCCCTCCACTTT
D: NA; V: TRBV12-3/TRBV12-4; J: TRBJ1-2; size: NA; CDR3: CASSPAEDYGYTF; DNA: TGTGCCAGCAGCCCGGCGGAGGACTATGGCTACACCTTC
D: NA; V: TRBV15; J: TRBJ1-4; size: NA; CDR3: CATSSKQGTATNEKLFF; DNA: TGTGCCACCAGCAGTAAGCAGGGAACTGCAACTAATGAAAAACTGTTTTTT
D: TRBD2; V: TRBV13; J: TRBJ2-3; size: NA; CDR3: CASSFFETSASTQYF; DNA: TGTGCCAGCAGCTTCTTTGAGACTAGCGCCAGTACGCAGTATTTT
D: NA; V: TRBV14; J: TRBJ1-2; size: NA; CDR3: CASSLQGAAGYTF; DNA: TGTGCCAGCAGCCTCCAGGGAGCTGCTGGCTACACCTTC
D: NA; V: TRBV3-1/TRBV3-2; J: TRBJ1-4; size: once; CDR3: CASSQDGAGARFF; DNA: TGTGCCAGCAGCCAAGATGGGGCGGGCGCCAGGTTTTTT
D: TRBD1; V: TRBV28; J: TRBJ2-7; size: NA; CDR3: CASSLPEEDREHEQYF; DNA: TGTGCCAGCAGTCTGCCCGAGGAGGACAGGGAACACGAGCAGTACTTC
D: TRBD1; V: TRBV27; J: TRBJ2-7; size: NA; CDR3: CASSPGTGASYEQYF; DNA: TGTGCCAGCAGTCCCGGGACAGGGGCCTCCTACGAGCAGTACTTC
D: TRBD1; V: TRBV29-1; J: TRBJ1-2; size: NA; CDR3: CSAESPNRGSGYGYTF; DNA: TGCAGCGCAGAAAGTCCCAACAGGGGCTCGGGCTATGGCTACACCTTC
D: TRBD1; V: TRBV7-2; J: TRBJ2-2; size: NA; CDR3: CASRRDRVNTGELFF; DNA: TGTGCCAGCCGCCGGGACAGGGTTAACACCGGGGAGCTGTTTTTT
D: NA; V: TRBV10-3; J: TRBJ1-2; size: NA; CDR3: CAIRGNNYGYTF; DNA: TGTGCCATCCGCGGGAATAACTATGGCTACACCTTC
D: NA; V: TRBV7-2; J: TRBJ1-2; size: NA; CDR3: CASSLYRAIYGYTF; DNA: TGTGCCAGCAGCTTGTACAGGGCGATCTATGGCTACACCTTC
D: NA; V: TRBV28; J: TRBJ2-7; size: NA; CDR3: CASSNQAYEQYF; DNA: TGTGCCAGCAGCAATCAAGCCTACGAGCAGTACTTC
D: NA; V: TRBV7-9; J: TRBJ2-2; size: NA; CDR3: CASSLEGQNTGELFF; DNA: TGTGCCAGCAGCTTAGAGGGACAGAACACCGGGGAGCTGTTTTTT
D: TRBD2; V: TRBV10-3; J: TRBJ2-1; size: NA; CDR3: CAISESLAGYNEQFF; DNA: TGTGCCATCAGTGAGTCCCTAGCGGGGTATAATGAGCAGTTCTTC
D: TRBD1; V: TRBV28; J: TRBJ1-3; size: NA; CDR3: CASRGGTGVNTIYF; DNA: TGTGCCAGCAGGGGGGGGACAGGGGTAAACACCATATATTTT
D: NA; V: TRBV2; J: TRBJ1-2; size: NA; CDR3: CAREPTVPINYGYTF; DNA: TGTGCCCGAGAGCCGACCGTCCCAATTAACTATGGCTACACCTTC
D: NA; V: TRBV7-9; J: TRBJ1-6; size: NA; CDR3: CASSLGDYSPLHF; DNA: TGTGCCAGCAGCTTAGGGGACTATTCACCCCTCCACTTT
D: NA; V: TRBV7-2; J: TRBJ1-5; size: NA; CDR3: CASSTFGGNQPQHF; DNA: TGTGCCAGCAGCACCTTTGGGGGGAATCAGCCCCAGCATTTT
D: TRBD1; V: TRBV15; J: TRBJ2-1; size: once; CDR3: CATSRDRGTYNEQFF; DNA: TGTGCCACCAGCAGGGACAGGGGTACCTACAATGAGCAGTTCTTC
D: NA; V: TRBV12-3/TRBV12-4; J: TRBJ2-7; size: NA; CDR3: CASSLGGRLEQYF; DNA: TGTGCCAGCAGTTTAGGGGGGAGGCTCGAGCAGTACTTC
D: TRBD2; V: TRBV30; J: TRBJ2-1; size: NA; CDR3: CAWSVRGRAGEQFF; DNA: TGTGCCTGGAGTGTACGCGGGAGGGCCGGTGAGCAGTTCTTC
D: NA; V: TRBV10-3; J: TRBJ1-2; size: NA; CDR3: CAISVGRGDNYGYTF; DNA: TGTGCCATCAGTGTCGGGCGAGGGGATAACTATGGCTACACCTTC
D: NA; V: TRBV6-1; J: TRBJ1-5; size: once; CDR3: CASSEPPPQHF; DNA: TGTGCCAGCAGTGAACCACCGCCCCAGCATTTT
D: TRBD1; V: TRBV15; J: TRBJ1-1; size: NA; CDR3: CATSTTGPAGNTEAFF; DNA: TGTGCCACCAGCACGACAGGGCCTGCGGGGAACACTGAAGCTTTCTTT
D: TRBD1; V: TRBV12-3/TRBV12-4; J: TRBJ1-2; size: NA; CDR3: CASLDRDHGYTF; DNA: TGTGCCAGCCTCGACAGGGACCATGGCTACACCTTC
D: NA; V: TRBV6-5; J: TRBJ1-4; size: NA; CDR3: CASSYSGEGTNEKLFF; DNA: TGTGCCAGCAGTTACTCAGGGGAAGGAACTAATGAAAAACTGTTTTTT
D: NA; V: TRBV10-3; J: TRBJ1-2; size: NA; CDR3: CAISGGEYGYTF; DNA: TGTGCCATCAGTGGAGGGGAGTATGGCTACACCTTC
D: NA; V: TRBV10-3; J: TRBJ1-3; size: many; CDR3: CAIRDSSGNTIYF; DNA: TGTGCCATCAGGGACAGCTCTGGAAACACCATATATTTT
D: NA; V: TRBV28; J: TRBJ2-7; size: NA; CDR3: CASSLSTAWAYEQYF; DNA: TGTGCCAGCAGTTTATCCACGGCGTGGGCCTACGAGCAGTACTTC
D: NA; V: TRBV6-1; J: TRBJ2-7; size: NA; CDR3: CASSEYGRAAYEQYF; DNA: TGTGCCAGCAGTGAATATGGCAGGGCAGCCTACGAGCAGTACTTC
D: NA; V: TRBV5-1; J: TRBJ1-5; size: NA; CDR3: CASSLTGDNQPQHF; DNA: TGCGCCAGCAGCCTGACAGGAGACAATCAGCCCCAGCATTTT
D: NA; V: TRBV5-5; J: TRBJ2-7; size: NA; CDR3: CASSLAPDGLSYEQYF; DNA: TGTGCCAGCAGCTTGGCTCCGGACGGTCTTTCCTACGAGCAGTACTTC
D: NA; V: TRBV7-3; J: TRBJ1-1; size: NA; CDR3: CASSSGGPFEAFF; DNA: TGTGCCAGCAGCTCTGGGGGGCCATTTGAAGCTTTCTTT
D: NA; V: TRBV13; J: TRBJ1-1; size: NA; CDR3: CASTDSENTEAFF; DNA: TGTGCCAGCACCGATTCAGAGAACACTGAAGCTTTCTTT